The present T cell receptor beta chain was sequenced within a study of human T cells and chemical hapten exposure (dated by TCRdb to the early 2020s). For context, the study as a whole: For sensitization, 2% DPC in acetone was applied to a 2 cm by 2 cm area of upper inner arm skin. Patch testing was performed on the upper back with Finn chambers containing 0.01% DPC, and the patch tests were scored after 6 days according to International Contact Dermatitis Research Group standards. Patients additionally received weekly therapeutic DPC doses to the scalp throughout the approximately 24-week study period. Alopecia areata with under or over 50% scalp involvement, alopecia totalis and alopecia universalis were represented in the patient cohort, which was mostly female. Blood for TCR sequencing was provided by twenty-nine alopecia patients at one to four time points (pre-sensitization, 2, 6 and 24 weeks). Libraries were pooled for sequencing, and per-sample TCR yields varied mainly because of small differences in library volumes within the pool. Blood samples were taken from patients before sensitization (week 0) and then at 2, 6 and about 24 weeks after DPC sensitization. The study tracked peripheral blood TCR repertoire changes in vivo during primary and secondary sensitization to the hapten diphenylcyclopropenone (DPC) in alopecia patients.

The protocol used for the library was RACE. These reads were obtained on a NextSeq 500. During library preparation, unique molecular identifiers were attached to individual cDNA molecules so that TCRs could be counted in a quantitative, reproducible way. Both TCR alpha and TCR beta chains were sequenced from each blood RNA sample. Per the original workflow: A median of approximately 100,000 TCRs per sample was observed, with a range of roughly 23,224 to 700,000. The Decombinator software suite was used to annotate V, J and CDR3 in the TCR reads. Every sample was subsampled to the same number of TCRs (28,000) for the PS versus PT1 abundance plots. Expanded TCRs were defined as absent before sensitization and observed at least eight times at the 2-week time point. TCRdb reprocessed the public reads (quality trimming at Q25 with fastp, clone calling with MiXCR) and kept in-frame beta chains. Each entry merges the rows of one CDR3 protein and shows their most common DNA and genes. TCRdb, not the authors, supplied the V and J calls. Present in this sample are 50,000 to 65,000 distinct CDR3 sequences, around 9.4% of which were seen just once. The ten largest clones capture 13% to 15% of the sample.

V loses 4 bases, J loses 8 bases, and the germline ends lie 21 bases apart. CDR1 and CDR2 are read off the germline V gene as SGDLS and YYNGEE. Its CDR3 holds 15 amino acids, cysteine through phenylalanine. Just the 45-base CDR3 DNA is kept, in frame starting at base 1. Broader findings and caveats from the paper: Expanded TCRs formed significantly more large CDR3 similarity clusters than pre-sensitization or healthy control sets, consistent with antigen-driven responses. Patch test score was positively correlated with the number of PT1 expanded TCRs, with significance at thresholds 8, 16 and 32 but not at 4. The number of TCRs above 1 in 1000 frequency did not change with DPC sensitization; there was no evidence of global repertoire structure alterations. All patients had alopecia, a presumed autoimmune disease, so their immune response might differ from that of healthy individuals. Repeated subsampling changed both the strength of the expansion versus patch-test correlation and the threshold at which that correlation became significant.

In light of the paper, this sample's time point label describes: pre-sensitization, week 0. Read against the paper, the sample's treatment or condition label means: therapeutic diphenylcyclopropenone sensitization with weekly scalp DPC. Blood at each patch-test visit was drawn before the patch test was applied. Patients were considered eligible if aged 18 to 70, diagnosed with alopecia and deemed suitable for DPC therapy, and patients were excluded if pregnant. Total RNA was extracted from unfractionated whole blood collected in Tempus Blood RNA tubes. As regards this clonotype: What antigen it recognizes has not been identified. The sample holds no much larger clone one base away, and base qualities are not on file.

The sample here was whole blood, taken in connection with sensitization to the hapten diphenylcyclopropenone (DPC). The V gene is TRBV9 and the J gene is TRBJ1-1, and TRBD1 may be the D gene, going by 6 matching bases. The clonotype originates from a woman aged 40 to 55 with alopecia areata. Some clones in this sample may be carry-over from other donors' samples. CDR3 reads: CASSTMTGPITEAFF. The DNA is as follows: TGTGCCAGCAGCACAATGACAGGTCCCATCACAGAAGCTTTCTTT.